This T cell receptor (beta chain) emerged from a study of graft-versus-host responses after intestinal transplantation listed by TCRdb under 2021. Describing the broader study: Multivisceral, liver-intestinal, or isolated intestinal transplants were received by the recipients. Rather than going through the commercial service, samples from a few later patients were sequenced in-house on an Illumina MiSeq and processed with MiXCR. The cohort enrolled under 25 intestinal transplant recipients including one retransplant, and a few patients lacking pretransplant specimens were excluded. Anti-thymocyte globulin induction was given to all recipients, followed by maintenance tacrolimus and steroids for approximately 3 years. Donor T cell macrochimerism was defined as a peak of at least 4% donor T cells among recipient peripheral blood mononuclear cells. Alloreactive clones were identified by sequencing pre-transplant mixed lymphocyte reaction products and comparing them with unstimulated pre-transplant donor and recipient T cells. After intestinal transplantation, graft-versus-host and host-versus-graft alloreactive T cell clones in the graft, circulation and bone marrow were tracked using bulk TCR-beta CDR3 sequencing. Findings and caveats that apply to the study as a whole: GvH clones turned up in recipient bone marrow, with some appearing earlier in ileal mucosa or blood, a pattern consistent with an intestinal mucosal origin. Conclusions were limited by the relatively low number and heterogeneity of intestinal transplant patients. In patients with donor T cell macrochimerism, the allografts had high GvH to HvG T cell clonal ratios. Early after transplant, peak levels of circulating GvH clones were associated with declines in HvG clones.

The time point label, read with the paper, signifies: cells obtained before transplantation from donor or recipient. CD3+CD4+ and CD3+CD8+ populations were FACS-sorted from unstimulated pre-transplant donor and recipient cells taken from spleen or lymph nodes. Library preparation was by the immunoSEQ multiplex PCR assay. For most patients, genomic DNA was isolated with the Qiagen DNeasy Blood and Tissue Kit and shipped frozen to Adaptive Biotechnologies for TCR sequencing. Adaptive Biotechnologies carried out high-throughput TCR-beta CDR3 sequencing of genomic DNA for most patients. As for how the authors treated the data: TCR sequencing data were retrieved from Adaptive's ImmunoSEQ software for roughly 17 patients, whereas a few other patients were processed with MiXCR and VDJtools. To correct CD4 versus CD8 sorting errors, any sequence found in both subsets at a frequency ratio below 5:1 was removed. CDR3 nucleotide sequences shared between donor and recipient were removed because their origin could not be assigned. At least 2-fold expansion over unstimulated cells and a minimum CFSE-low frequency of 0.002% (template counts) or 0.001% (read counts) were required for clones to be classified as alloreactive. Clones detected in sequenced pre-transplant spleen, lymph node, or MLR CFSE-low populations of the donor or recipient were defined as mappable. Cumulative frequency of alloreactive clones was calculated as a percentage of all sequences weighted by copy number. Sourced from immuneACCESS, this table was stored by TCRdb with only in-frame sequences that have V and J called. A share of the clones is absent; for the studies checked, an unresolved V gene accounts for under half, and the remainder has no known explanation. That table furnishes V, J and clone size, whereas the DNA furnished D and trimming. The sample data list approximately 82,000 clones, and just under 95% of these were observed just once. The ten largest clonotypes hold 1.1% of the sample.

V is pruned by 3 bases and J by 3 bases, leaving 17 bases of the junction without a gene match. CDR1 and CDR2, looked up from the germline V gene, are SGHDT and YYEEEE. The CDR3 goes from the cysteine to the phenylalanine over 19 residues. Just the 57-base CDR3 DNA is kept, in frame starting at base 1. The count of this clone is one. Its binding antigen is unknown. Base quality data are lacking; no much larger clone is found one base away. The sequence was collected from a human donor who was the organ donor for an intestinal transplant. The rearranged segments are TRBV5-6 and TRBJ2-1; the junction holds 8 bases that match TRBD2. The sequencing here drew on unstimulated CD8+ T cells sorted from spleen or lymph node cells, taken before transplant. The DNA reads as follows: TGTGCCAGCAGCTCGGGAGGGCGATACACGGGAGTAGGCTACAATGAGCAGTTCTTC. This gives the protein CASSSGGRYTGVGYNEQFF.